What follows are 4 T cell receptor beta chains derived from one specimen sequenced in a study of T-cell reconstitution after alpha-beta-depleted transplantation in children. During its preparation, the TCRbeta library received unique molecular identifiers. In TCRdb, the PCR reads were re-called with MiXCR into one record per CDR3 protein. The table lists hundreds of thousands of distinct CDR3 sequences, 13% of them singletons, with 2.2% in the top ten. This specimen was PBMCs, mostly from graft donor cells, taken 360 days after TCRalphabeta/CD19-depleted stem cell transplant. These receptors were taken from a male patient aged 10 to 17 who had a stem cell transplant for acute myeloid leukemia, so the T cells may come from the graft donor.

V gene TRBV15 combines with J gene TRBJ2-1; D is perhaps TRBD2 (5 bases). V was pared by 8 bases and J by 7 bases, with 24 bases between. Germline V gene sequence: CDR1 LNHNV, CDR2 YYDKDF (reference sequence). The CDR3 loop spans 16 amino acids. Here the CDR3 reads CATAPTLAPRENEQFF. The CDR3 DNA reads TGTGCCACCGCCCCAACTCTAGCACCCAGAGAAAATGAGCAGTTCTTC.

In this sample, this clonotype turned up a few times. V and J are TRBV5-1 and TRBJ2-2; D not resolved. CDR1 SGHRS and CDR2 YFSETQ come from the germline V gene. With 0 bases removed from V and 5 bases from J, the gap between germline ends came to 11 bases. CDR3 size: 15 residues. The CDR3 sequence: CASSLVVRETGELFF. The CDR3 DNA follows: TGCGCCAGCAGCTTGGTGGTAAGGGAAACCGGGGAGCTGTTTTTT.

This clonotype was recorded a few times. The chain employs TRBV24-1 and TRBJ2-2, with D uncertain. The CDR3 runs to 12 residues. Germline assignment: CDR1 KGHDR and CDR2 SFDVKD. Trimming removed 3 bases at V and 5 bases at J, with 3 bases between. For the CDR3, the DNA is TGTGCCACCAGTGATCAAACCGGGGAGCTGTTTTTT. Its protein is CATSDQTGELFF.

This clonotype was seen at least ten times. The chain links TRBV6-1 to TRBJ2-2, with 12 bases that match TRBD1. Germline CDR1 MNHNS, CDR2 SASEGT. J lost 2 bases, V lost 7 bases, and 8 bases had no gene match. The CDR3 covers 17 residues. CDR3 in amino acids: CASTRGTGGGNTGELFF. CDR3 nucleotide sequence: TGTGCCAGCACGAGGGGGACAGGGGGCGGCAACACCGGGGAGCTGTTTTTT.